This T cell receptor beta chain is from a study of T cell changes during pregnancy in multiple sclerosis. After removal of 2 bases from V and 5 bases from J, the junction contained 4 bases not matched to a gene. CDR3 length equals 15 residues. Germline V gene lookup returns CDR1 MNHEY and CDR2 SMNVEV (reference sequence). The table came from immunoSEQ multiplex PCR; TCRdb's copy has only in-frame clones and leaves some out. The sample records about 40,000 clones, over 80% being singletons. The material sequenced was CD4+ T cells from peripheral blood mononuclear cells, taken in the third trimester of pregnancy. The chain is built from TRBV27 and TRBJ2-5, with 11 bases that match TRBD2. The TCR comes from a female donor in good health, enrolled as a control in a pregnancy study. The CDR3 loop is CASSLTSGRGETQYF. The CDR3 DNA reads as TGTGCCAGCAGTTTAACTAGCGGGAGAGGTGAGACCCAGTACTTC.